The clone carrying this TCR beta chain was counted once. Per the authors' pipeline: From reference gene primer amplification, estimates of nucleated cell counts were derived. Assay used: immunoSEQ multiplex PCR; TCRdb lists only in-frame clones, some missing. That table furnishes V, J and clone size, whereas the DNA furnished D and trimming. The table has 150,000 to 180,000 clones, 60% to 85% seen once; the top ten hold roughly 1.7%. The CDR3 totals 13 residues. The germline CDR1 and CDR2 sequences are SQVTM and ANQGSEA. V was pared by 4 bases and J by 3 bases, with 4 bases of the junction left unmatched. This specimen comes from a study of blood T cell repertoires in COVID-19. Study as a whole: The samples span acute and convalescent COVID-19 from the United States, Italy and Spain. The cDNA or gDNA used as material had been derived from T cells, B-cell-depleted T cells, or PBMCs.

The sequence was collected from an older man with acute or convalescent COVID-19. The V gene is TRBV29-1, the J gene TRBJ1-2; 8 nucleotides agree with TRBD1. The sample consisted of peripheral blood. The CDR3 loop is CSVGQGADYGYTF. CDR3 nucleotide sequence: TGCAGCGTTGGGCAGGGGGCGGACTATGGCTACACCTTC.